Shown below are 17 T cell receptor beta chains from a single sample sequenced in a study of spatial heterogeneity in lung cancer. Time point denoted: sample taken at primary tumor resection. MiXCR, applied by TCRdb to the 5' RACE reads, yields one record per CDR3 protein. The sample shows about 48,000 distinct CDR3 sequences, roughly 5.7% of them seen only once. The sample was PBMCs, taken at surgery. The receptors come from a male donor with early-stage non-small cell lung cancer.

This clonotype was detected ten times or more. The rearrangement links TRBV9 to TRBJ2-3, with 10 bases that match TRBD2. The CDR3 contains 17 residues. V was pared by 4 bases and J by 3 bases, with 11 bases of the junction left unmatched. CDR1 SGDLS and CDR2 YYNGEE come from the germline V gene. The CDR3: CASSFSGRAGRTDTQYF. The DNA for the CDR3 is TGTGCCAGCAGCTTCAGCGGGAGGGCCGGTAGAACAGATACGCAGTATTTT.

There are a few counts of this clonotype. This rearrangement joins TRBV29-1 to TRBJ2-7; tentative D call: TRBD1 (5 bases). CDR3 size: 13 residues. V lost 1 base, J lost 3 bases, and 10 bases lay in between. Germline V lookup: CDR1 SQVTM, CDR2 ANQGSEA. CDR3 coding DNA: TGCAGCGTTGAAGGGGAAGGGGTCTACGAGCAGTACTTC. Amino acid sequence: CSVEGEGVYEQYF.

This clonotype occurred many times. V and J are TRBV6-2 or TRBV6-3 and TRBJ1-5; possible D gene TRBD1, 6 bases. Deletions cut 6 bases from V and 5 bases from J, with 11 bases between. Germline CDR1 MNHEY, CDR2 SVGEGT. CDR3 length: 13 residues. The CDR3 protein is CASSGGPDQPQHF. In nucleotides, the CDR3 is TGTGCCAGCAGCGGGGGGCCTGATCAGCCCCAGCATTTT.

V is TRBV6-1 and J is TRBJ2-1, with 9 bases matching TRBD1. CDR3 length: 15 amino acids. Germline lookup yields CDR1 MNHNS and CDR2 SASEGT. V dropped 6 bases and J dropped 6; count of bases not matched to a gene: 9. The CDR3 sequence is CASSTGTGMSNEQFF. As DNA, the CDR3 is TGTGCCAGCAGCACCGGGACAGGGATGTCCAATGAGCAGTTCTTC.

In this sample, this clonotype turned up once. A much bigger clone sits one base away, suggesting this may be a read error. CDR3 DNA: TGTTCCAGCAGTCCGGAACGGACAGCCCTCACTGAAGCTTTCTTT. Amino acid sequence: CSSSPERTALTEAFF. This chain connects TRBV27 to TRBJ1-1; D perhaps matches TRBD1 (6 bases). From germline, CDR1 is MNHEY and CDR2 SMNVEV (reference sequence). The CDR3 consists of 15 residues.

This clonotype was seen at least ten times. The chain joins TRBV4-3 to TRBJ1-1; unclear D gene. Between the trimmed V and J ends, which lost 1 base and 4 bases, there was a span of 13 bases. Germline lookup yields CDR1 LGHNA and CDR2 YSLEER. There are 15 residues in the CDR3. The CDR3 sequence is CASSQVYGVSTEAFF. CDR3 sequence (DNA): TGCGCCAGCAGCCAAGTGTACGGGGTGAGCACTGAAGCTTTCTTT.

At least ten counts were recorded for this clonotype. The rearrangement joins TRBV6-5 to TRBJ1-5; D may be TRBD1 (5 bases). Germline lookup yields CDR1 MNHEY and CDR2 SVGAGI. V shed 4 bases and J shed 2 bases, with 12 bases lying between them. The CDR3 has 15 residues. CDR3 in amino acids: CASSSSDRGNQPQHF. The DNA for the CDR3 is TGTGCCAGCAGTTCCTCAGACAGAGGCAATCAGCCCCAGCATTTT.

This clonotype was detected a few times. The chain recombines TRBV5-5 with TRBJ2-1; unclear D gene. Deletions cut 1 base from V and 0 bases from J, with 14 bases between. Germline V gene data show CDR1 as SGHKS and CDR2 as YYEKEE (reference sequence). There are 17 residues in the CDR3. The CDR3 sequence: CASSLRTVISSYNEQFF. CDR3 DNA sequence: TGTGCCAGCAGCTTGAGGACGGTGATAAGCTCCTACAATGAGCAGTTCTTC.

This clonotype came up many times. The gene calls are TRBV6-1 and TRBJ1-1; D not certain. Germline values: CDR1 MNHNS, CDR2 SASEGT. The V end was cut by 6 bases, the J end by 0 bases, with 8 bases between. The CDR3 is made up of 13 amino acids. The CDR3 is CASSSRLNTEAFF. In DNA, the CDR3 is TGTGCCAGCAGCTCCAGATTGAACACTGAAGCTTTCTTT.

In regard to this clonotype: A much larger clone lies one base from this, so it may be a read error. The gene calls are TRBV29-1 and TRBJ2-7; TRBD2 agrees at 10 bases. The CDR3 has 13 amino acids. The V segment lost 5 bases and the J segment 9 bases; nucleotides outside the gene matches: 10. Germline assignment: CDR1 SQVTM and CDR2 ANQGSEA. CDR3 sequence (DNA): TGCAGCGTTTTAAGCGGGAGGGCCCCCGGGCAGTACTTC. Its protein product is CSVLSGRAPGQYF.

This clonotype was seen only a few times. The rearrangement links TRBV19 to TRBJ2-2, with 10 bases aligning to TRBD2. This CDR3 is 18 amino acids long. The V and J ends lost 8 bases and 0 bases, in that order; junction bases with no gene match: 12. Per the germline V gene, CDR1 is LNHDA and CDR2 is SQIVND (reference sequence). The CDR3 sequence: CASSRTSGQLTNTGELFF. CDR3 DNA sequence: TGTGCCAGTTCGCGGACTAGCGGCCAACTCACGAACACCGGGGAGCTGTTTTTT. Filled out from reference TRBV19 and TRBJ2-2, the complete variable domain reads DGGITQSPKYLFRKEGQNVTLSCEQNLNHDAMYWYRQDPGQGLRLIYYSQIVNDFQKGDIAEGYSVSREKKESFPLTVTSAQKNPTAFYLCASSRTSGQLTNTGELFFGEGSRLTVL.

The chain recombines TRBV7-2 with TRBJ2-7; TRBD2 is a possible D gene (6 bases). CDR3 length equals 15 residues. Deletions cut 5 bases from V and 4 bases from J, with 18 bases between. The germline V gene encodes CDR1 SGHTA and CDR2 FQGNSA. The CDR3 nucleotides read TGTGCCAGCAGCCGGGTCGGGGGACCGATGTACGAGCAGTACTTC. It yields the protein CASSRVGGPMYEQYF. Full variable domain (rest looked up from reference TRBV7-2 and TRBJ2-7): GAGVSQSPSNKVTEKGKDVELRCDPISGHTALYWYRQSLGQGLEFLIYFQGNSAPDKSGLPSDRFSAERTGGSVSTLTIQRTQQEDSAVYLCASSRVGGPMYEQYFGPGTRLTVT.

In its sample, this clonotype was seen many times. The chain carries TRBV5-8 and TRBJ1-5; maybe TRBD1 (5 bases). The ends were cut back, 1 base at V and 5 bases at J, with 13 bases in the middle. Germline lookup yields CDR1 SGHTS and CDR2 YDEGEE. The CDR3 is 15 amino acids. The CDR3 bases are TGTGCCAGCAGCTTGTATAGGGGTCTGGATCAGCCCCAGCATTTT. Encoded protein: CASSLYRGLDQPQHF.

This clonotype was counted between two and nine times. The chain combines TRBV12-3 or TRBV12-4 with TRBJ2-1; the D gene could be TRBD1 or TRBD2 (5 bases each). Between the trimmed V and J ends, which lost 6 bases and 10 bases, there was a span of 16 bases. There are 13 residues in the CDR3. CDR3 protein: CASSPGRVGEQFF. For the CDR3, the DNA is TGTGCCAGCAGCCCGGGACGGGTCGGGGAGCAGTTCTTC.

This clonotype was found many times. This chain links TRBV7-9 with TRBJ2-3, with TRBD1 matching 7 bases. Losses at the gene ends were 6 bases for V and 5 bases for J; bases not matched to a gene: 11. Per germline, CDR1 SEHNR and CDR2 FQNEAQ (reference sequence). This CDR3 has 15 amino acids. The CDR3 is CASSDYRGTGDTQYF. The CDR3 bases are TGTGCCAGCAGTGATTACAGGGGAACGGGAGATACGCAGTATTTT.

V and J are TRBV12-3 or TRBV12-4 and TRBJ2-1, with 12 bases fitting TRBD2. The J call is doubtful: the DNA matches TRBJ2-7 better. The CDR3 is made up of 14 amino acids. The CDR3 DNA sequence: TGTGCCAGCAGTTCGACTAGCGGGAGTATTGAGCAGTACTTC. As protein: CASSSTSGSIEQYF.

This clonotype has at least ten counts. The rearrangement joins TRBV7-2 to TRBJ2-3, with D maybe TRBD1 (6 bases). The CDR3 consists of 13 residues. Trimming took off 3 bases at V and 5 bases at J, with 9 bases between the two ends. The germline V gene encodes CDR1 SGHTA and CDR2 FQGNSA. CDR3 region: CASSFHREDTQYF. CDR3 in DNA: TGTGCCAGCAGCTTCCACAGGGAAGATACGCAGTATTTT.